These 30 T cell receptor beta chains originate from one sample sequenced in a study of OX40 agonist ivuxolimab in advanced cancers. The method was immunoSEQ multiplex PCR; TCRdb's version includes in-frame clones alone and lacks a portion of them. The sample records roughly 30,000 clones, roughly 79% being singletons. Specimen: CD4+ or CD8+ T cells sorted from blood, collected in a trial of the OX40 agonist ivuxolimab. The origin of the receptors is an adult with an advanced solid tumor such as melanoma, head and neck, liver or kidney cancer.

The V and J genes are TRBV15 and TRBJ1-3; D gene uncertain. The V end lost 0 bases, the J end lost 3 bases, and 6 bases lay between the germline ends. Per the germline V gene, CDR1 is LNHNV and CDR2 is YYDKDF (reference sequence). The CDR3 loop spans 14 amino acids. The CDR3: CATSRDHNGNTIYF. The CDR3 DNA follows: TGTGCCACCAGCAGAGACCACAATGGAAACACCATATATTTT.

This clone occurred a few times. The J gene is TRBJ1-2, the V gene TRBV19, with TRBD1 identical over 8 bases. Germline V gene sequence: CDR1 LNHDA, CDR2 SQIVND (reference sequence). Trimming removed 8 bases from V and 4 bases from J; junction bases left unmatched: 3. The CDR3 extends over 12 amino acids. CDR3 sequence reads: CASVDRVYGYTF. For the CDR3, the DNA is TGTGCCAGTGTGGACAGGGTCTATGGCTACACCTTC.

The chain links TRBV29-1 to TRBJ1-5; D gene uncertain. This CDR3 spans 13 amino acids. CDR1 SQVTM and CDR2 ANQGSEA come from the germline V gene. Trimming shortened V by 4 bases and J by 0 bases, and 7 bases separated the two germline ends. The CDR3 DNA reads TGCAGCGTTGCTCAAAATAGCAATCAGCCCCAGCATTTT. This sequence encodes CSVAQNSNQPQHF.

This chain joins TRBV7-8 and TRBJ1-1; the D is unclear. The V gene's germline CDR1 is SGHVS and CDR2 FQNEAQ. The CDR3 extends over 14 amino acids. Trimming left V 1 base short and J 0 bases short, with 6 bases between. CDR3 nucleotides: TGTGCCAGCAGCTTAGTCCCGCTGAACACTGAAGCTTTCTTT. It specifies CASSLVPLNTEAFF.

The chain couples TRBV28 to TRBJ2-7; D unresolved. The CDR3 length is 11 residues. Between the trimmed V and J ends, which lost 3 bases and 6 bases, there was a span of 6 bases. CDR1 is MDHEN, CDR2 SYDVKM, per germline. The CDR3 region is CASSFRGEQYF. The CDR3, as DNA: TGTGCCAGCAGTTTTCGTGGCGAGCAGTACTTC.

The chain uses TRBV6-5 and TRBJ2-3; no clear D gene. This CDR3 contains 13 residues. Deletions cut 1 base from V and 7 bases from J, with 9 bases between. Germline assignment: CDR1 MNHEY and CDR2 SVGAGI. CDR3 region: CASSYWQTHTQYF. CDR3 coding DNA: TGTGCCAGCAGTTACTGGCAGACCCATACGCAGTATTTT.

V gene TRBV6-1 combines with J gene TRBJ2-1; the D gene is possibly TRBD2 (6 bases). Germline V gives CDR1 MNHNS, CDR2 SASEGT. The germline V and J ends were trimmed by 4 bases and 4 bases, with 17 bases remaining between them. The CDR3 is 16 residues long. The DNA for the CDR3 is TGTGCCAGCAGTGTTTCTAGCGTTGACGGGTACAATGAGCAGTTCTTC. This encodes CASSVSSVDGYNEQFF.

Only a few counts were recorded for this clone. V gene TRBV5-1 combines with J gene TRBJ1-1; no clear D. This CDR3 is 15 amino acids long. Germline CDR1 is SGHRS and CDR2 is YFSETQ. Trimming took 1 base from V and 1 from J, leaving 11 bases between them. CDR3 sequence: CASSLNGQGNTEAFF. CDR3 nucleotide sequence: TGCGCCAGCAGCTTGAACGGTCAAGGGAACACTGAAGCTTTCTTT. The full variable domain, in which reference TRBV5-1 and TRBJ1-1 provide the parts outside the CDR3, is KAGVTQTPRYLIKTRGQQVTLSCSPISGHRSVSWYQQTPGQGLQFLFEYFSETQRNKGNFPGRFSGRQFSNSRSEMNVSTLELGDSALYLCASSLNGQGNTEAFFGQGTRLTVV.

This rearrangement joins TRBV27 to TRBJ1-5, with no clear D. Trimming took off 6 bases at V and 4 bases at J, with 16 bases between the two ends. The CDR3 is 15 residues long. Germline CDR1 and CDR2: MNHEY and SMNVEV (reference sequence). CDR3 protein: CASRFSSAANQPQHF. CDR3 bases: TGTGCCAGCAGGTTCTCTTCGGCAGCTAATCAGCCCCAGCATTTT.

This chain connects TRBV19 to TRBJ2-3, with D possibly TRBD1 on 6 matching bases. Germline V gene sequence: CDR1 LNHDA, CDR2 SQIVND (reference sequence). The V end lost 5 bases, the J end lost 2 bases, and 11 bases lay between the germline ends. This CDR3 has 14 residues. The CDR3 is CASSPGHPTDTQYF. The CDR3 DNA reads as TGTGCCAGTAGTCCGGGACACCCCACAGATACGCAGTATTTT.

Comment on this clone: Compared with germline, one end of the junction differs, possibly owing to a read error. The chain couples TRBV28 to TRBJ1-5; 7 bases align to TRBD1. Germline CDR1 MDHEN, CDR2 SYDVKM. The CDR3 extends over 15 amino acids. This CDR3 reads CASRLSGGGLQPQHF. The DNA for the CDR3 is TGTGCCAGCAGGTTATCAGGGGGAGGGTTACAGCCCCAGCATTTT.

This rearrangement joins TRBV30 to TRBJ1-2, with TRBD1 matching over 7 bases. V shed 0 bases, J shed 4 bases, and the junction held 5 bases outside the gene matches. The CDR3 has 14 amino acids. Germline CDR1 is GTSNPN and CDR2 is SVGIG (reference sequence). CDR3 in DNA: TGTGCCTGGAGTGTAAACAGGGGATCCTATGGCTACACCTTC. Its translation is CAWSVNRGSYGYTF.

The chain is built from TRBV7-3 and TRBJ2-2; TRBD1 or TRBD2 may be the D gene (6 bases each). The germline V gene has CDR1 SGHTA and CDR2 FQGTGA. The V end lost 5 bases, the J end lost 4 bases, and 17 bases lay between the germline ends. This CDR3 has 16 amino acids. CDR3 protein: CASSQPEGGGTGELFF. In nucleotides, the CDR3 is TGTGCCAGCAGCCAACCGGAGGGGGGCGGCACCGGGGAGCTGTTTTTT.

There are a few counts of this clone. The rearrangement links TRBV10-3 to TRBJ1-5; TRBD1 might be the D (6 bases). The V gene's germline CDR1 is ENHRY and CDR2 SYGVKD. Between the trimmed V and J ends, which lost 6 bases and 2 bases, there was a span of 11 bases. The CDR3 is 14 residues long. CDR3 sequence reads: CAISREGGNQPQHF. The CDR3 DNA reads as TGTGCCATCAGCAGGGAGGGGGGCAATCAGCCCCAGCATTTT.

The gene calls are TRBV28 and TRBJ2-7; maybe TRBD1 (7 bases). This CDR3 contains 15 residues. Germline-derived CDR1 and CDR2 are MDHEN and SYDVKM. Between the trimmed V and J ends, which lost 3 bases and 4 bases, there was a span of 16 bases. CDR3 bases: TGTGCCAGCAGTTTGGACCCAGGGGGGTCGTACGAGCAGTACTTC. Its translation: CASSLDPGGSYEQYF.

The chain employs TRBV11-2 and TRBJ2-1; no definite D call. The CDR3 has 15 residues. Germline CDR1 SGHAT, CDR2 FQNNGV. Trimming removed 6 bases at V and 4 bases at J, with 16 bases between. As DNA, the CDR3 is TGTGCCAGCAGTGGGCTCGTAGGGTTGTACAATGAGCAGTTCTTC. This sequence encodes CASSGLVGLYNEQFF.

CDR3 coding DNA: TGTGCCAGTAGTATCATAGGCACGGCTAGCACAGATACGCAGTATTTT. Amino acids: CASSIIGTASTDTQYF. The chain recombines TRBV19 with TRBJ2-3; D is uncertain. In germline, CDR1 is LNHDA, CDR2 SQIVND (reference sequence). This CDR3 region has 16 residues. Trimming shortened V by 3 bases and J by 0 bases, and 13 bases separated the two germline ends.

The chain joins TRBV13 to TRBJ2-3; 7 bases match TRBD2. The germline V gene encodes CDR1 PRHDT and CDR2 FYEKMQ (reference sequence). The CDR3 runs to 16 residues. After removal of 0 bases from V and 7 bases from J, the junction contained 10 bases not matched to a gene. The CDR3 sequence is CASSLGGSSGKNTQYF. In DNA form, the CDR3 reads TGTGCCAGCAGCTTAGGAGGGTCTAGCGGAAAGAATACGCAGTATTTT.

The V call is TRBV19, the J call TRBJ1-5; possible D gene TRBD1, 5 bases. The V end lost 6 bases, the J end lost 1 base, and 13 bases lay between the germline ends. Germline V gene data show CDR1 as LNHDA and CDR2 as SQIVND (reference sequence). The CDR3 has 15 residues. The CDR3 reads CASRAGGRSNQPQHF. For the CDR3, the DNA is TGTGCCAGTAGGGCGGGGGGAAGGAGCAATCAGCCCCAGCATTTT. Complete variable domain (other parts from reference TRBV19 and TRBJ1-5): DGGITQSPKYLFRKEGQNVTLSCEQNLNHDAMYWYRQDPGQGLRLIYYSQIVNDFQKGDIAEGYSVSREKKESFPLTVTSAQKNPTAFYLCASRAGGRSNQPQHFGDGTRLSIL.

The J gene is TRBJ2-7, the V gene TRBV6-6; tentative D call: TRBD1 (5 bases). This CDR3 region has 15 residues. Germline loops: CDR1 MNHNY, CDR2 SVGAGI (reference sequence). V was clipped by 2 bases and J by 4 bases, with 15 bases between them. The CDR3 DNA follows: TGTGCCAGCAGTTACGCCTTGCAGGGTGGGTACGAGCAGTACTTC. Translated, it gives CASSYALQGGYEQYF.

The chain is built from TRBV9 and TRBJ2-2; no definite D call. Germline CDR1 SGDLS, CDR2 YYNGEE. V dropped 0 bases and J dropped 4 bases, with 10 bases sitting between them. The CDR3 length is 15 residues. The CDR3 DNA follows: TGTGCCAGCAGCGTAGATGCCACCACCACCGGGGAGCTGTTTTTT. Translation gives CASSVDATTTGELFF.

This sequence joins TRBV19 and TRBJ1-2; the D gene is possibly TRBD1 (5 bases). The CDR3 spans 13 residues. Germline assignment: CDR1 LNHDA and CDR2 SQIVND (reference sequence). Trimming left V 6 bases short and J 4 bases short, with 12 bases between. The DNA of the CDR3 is TGTGCCAGTAGATTGGGACCCGGCTATGGCTACACCTTC. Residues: CASRLGPGYGYTF.

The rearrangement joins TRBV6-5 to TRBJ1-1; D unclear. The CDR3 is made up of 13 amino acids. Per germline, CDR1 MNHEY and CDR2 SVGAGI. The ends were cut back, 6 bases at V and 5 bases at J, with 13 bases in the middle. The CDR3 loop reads CASRIGRGTEAFF. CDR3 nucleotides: TGTGCCAGCAGGATCGGGAGAGGGACTGAAGCTTTCTTT.

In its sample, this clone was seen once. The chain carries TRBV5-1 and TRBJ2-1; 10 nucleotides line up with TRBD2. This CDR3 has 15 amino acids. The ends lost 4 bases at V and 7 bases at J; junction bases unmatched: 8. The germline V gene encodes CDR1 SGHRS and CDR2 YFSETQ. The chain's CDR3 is CASSPLAGVGNEQFF. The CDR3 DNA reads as TGCGCCAGCAGCCCCCTAGCGGGGGTGGGGAATGAGCAGTTCTTC.

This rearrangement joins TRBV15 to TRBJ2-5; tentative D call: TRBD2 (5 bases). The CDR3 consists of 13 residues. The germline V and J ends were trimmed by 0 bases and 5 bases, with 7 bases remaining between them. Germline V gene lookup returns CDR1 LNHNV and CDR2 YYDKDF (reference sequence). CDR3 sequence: CATSRDRGETQYF. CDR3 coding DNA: TGTGCCACCAGCAGAGATCGAGGGGAGACCCAGTACTTC.

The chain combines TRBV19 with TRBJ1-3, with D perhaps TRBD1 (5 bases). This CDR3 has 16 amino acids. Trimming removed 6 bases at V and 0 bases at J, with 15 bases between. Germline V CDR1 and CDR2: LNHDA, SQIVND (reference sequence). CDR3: CASRIGTGGSGNTIYF. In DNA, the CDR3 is TGTGCCAGTAGAATCGGGACGGGAGGCTCTGGAAACACCATATATTTT.

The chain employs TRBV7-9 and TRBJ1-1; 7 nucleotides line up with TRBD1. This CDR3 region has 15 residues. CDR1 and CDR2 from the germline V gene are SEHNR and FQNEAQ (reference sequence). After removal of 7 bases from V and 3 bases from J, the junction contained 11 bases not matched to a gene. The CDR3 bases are TGTGCCAGCAACCCGACAGGGCAGGGGGACACTGAAGCTTTCTTT. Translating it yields CASNPTGQGDTEAFF.

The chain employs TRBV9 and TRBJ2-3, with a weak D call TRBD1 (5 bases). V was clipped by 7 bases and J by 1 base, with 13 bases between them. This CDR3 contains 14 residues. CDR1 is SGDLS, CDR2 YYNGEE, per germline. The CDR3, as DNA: TGTGCCAGCCAGGGCCCAGCCGGCACAGATACGCAGTATTTT. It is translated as CASQGPAGTDTQYF.

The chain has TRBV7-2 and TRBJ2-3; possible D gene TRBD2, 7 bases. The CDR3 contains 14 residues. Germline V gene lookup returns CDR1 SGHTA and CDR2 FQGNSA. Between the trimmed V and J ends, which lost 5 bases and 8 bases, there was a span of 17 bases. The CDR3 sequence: CASSTFHREGTQYF. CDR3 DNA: TGTGCCAGCAGCACCTTTCACAGGGAGGGTACGCAGTATTTT.

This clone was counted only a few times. CDR3 DNA sequence: TGTGCCAGCAGCTTAGCGAGGGCGGAAAAACTGTTTTTT. Protein sequence: CASSLARAEKLFF. The chain joins TRBV7-9 to TRBJ1-4; D ambiguous. Germline lookup yields CDR1 SEHNR and CDR2 FQNEAQ (reference sequence). The ends were cut back, 0 bases at V and 8 bases at J, with 7 bases in the middle. This CDR3 is built from 13 residues.